This note documents a single T cell receptor (beta chain) sequence. Its specific antigen is unknown. It has no much larger one-base neighbor in the sample; base qualities were not kept. The method was the immunoSEQ multiplex PCR assay. The authors processed their data as follows. A statistical classification framework was built for diagnosing cytomegalovirus status from the catalog of TCR beta chain sequences. The table comes from immuneACCESS by way of TCRdb, which keeps in-frame sequences with V and J called. Part of the clones is missing from these tables; in studies checked, under half for an unresolved V gene and the rest for unknown reasons. V and J calls plus clone size are reproduced from that table; the DNA served to infer D and trimming. The table for this sample lists fewer than 200,000 clones; 89% of them were counted only once. The top ten clonotypes cover 4% to 5% of the sample. The data were taken from a study of cytomegalovirus exposure and HLA in healthy donors (TCRdb year 2017). With regard to the full study: According to a later analysis, one platform produced both the 120 validation repertoires and the 550 to 800 repertoires of the first cohort. To predict cytomegalovirus infection status, the study brought together high-throughput TCR immunosequencing, statistical association of individual TCRs with disease status, and machine learning. In addition to the first cohort of approximately 670 subjects, a separate validation cohort of 130 or so different subjects was used. The study aimed to test whether cataloging public T cell receptors could reveal signatures of past pathogen exposure. Results and caveats for the whole study, not just this receptor: A later analysis had no HLA typing for the validation cohort, so co-occurrence there was scored across all 120 or so repertoires. Cytomegalovirus status was reported to be diagnosed by the classifier with high specificity and sensitivity in both the original and validation cohorts. Most TCR sequences were seen in very few donors, while some public TCRs were found in many individuals. In the study, around 150 TCR beta chains were listed as associated with cytomegalovirus. Subsequent analysis determined that TCRs grouped into clusters in the first cohort also showed a tendency toward co-occurrence across the approximately 120 validation repertoires, and 90% to 95% of cluster scores exceeded 0. According to the authors, the approach could potentially be generalized to other disease states and immunological phenotypes. A few of the identified cytomegalovirus-associated TCR beta chains were confirmed in vitro to be specific for cytomegalovirus antigens.

The donors belonged to the validation cohort of around 110 subjects, which was separate from the roughly 700-subject first cohort. V is reduced by 1 base and J by 7 bases, leaving a spacing of 29 bases between them. The CDR3 covers 19 residues, taking in both the cysteine and the phenylalanine. Just the 57-base CDR3 DNA is kept, in frame starting at base 1. CDR1 and CDR2, per the germline V gene, are SNHLY and FYNNEI. Sequencing was carried out using PBMCs. The chain is encoded by TRBV2 joined to TRBJ2-7; matching of 6 bases hints at TRBD1 as the D gene. The TCR was taken from a man aged 18 to 30 in good health and CMV-seropositive. The CDR3 in this case is CASSEEPPGAADQLIEQYF. At the DNA level, the sequence is TGTGCCAGCAGTGAAGAGCCCCCAGGGGCCGCTGACCAGCTTATAGAGCAGTACTTC. Joined to the reference TRBV2 and TRBJ2-7 proteins, this CDR3 gives the full variable domain: EPEVTQTPSHQVTQMGQEVILRCVPISNHLYFYWYRQILGQKVEFLVSFYNNEISEKSEIFDDQFSVERPDGSNFTLKIRSTKLEDSAMYFCASSEEPPGAADQLIEQYFGPGTRLTVT.